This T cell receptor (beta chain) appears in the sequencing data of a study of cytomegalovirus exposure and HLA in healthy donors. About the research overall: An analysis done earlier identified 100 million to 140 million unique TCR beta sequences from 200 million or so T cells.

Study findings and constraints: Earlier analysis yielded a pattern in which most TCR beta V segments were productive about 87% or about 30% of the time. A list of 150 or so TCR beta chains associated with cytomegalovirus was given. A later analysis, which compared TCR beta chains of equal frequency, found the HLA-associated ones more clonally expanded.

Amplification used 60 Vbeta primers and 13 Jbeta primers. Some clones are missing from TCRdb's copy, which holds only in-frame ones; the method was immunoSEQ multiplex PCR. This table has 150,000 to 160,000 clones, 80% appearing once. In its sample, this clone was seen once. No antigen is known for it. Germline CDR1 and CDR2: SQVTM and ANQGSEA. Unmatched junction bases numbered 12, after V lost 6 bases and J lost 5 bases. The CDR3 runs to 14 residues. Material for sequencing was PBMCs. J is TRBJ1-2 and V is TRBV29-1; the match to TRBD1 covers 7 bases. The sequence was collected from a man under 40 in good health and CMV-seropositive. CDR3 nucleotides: TGCAGCGTACCCGGACAGGCGCGTCGGTATGGCTACACCTTC. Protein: CSVPGQARRYGYTF.